This is a list of T cell receptor beta chains from one sample in a study of CD8 T cells in Susac syndrome. TCRdb itself ran the immunoSEQ multiplex PCR reads through MiXCR, one entry per CDR3 protein. The table records approximately 120,000 distinct CDR3 sequences, over 85% of them present only once. Sequencing input: CD8+ T cells from PBMCs. These receptors all come from a human donor with multiple sclerosis. The CDR3 runs from the conserved cysteine through the conserved F or W. The D gene is left open where the match is weak. Rows may omit the clone size; those that give it use once, few, many or a size class.

>TRBJ2-6|.|TRBV10-3|.
CAILGTGSGANVLTF
TGTGCCATCTTAGGGACCGGTTCTGGGGCCAACGTCCTGACTTTC
>TRBJ2-2|few|TRBV11-2|TRBD1
CASIQQGAGTGELFF
TGTGCCAGCATCCAACAGGGGGCTGGGACCGGGGAGCTGTTTTTT
>TRBJ1-1|.|TRBV25-1|.
CASSAGFYTEAFF
TGTGCCAGCAGTGCAGGGTTCTACACTGAAGCTTTCTTT
>TRBJ1-1|.|TRBV15|TRBD1
CATSKDRGLGTEAFF
TGTGCCACCAGCAAGGACAGGGGGCTGGGCACTGAAGCTTTCTTT
>TRBJ2-7|.|TRBV20-1|.
CSAPKLFGYEQYF
TGCAGTGCCCCCAAGTTGTTTGGCTACGAGCAGTACTTC
>TRBJ2-2|.|TRBV9|TRBD2
CASSETSGDGELFF
TGTGCCAGCAGCGAGACTAGCGGGGACGGGGAGCTGTTTTTT
>TRBJ2-7|.|TRBV4-1|TRBD1
CASSPQGTGYYEQYF
TGCGCCAGCAGTCCCCAAGGGACAGGCTACTACGAGCAGTACTTC
>TRBJ1-1|.|TRBV9|.
CASSEGRGTEAFF
TGTGCCAGCAGCGAGGGGAGAGGCACTGAAGCTTTCTTT
>TRBJ1-2|.|TRBV27|.
CASSHTGKFYTF
TGTGCCAGCAGCCACACAGGGAAGTTCTACACCTTC
>TRBJ2-2|.|TRBV30|.
CAWSRTWVEELFF
TGTGCCTGGAGTCGTACGTGGGTCGAGGAGCTGTTTTTT
>TRBJ1-5|once|TRBV28|.
CASSSDRTHQPQHF
TGTGCCAGCAGTAGCGACAGGACCCATCAGCCCCAGCATTTT
>TRBJ2-5|.|TRBV6-5|.
CASSEDIAQETQYF
TGTGCCAGCAGTGAAGACATAGCTCAAGAGACCCAGTACTTC
>TRBJ1-5|.|TRBV2|.
CASSVGPGGGLSQPQHF
TGTGCCAGCAGTGTAGGCCCCGGGGGGGGTTTAAGTCAGCCCCAGCATTTT
>TRBJ1-1|.|TRBV19|.
CASSPRNTEAFF
TGTGCCAGTAGTCCTCGGAACACTGAAGCTTTCTTT
>TRBJ2-5|.|TRBV12-3/TRBV12-4|.
CASSSSHPQYF
TGTGCCAGCAGTTCCAGTCATCCCCAGTACTTC
>TRBJ2-3|once|TRBV29-1|.
CSVTLGRSFTDTQYF
TGCAGCGTTACCTTGGGGCGGTCATTCACAGATACGCAGTATTTT
>TRBJ2-2|once|TRBV7-3|TRBD1
CASSRIRQGQGGELFF
TGTGCCAGCAGCCGAATCCGACAGGGGCAGGGCGGGGAGCTGTTTTTT
>TRBJ2-1|.|TRBV5-1|.
CASSLTGLNEQFF
TGCGCCAGCAGCTTGACCGGTTTGAATGAGCAGTTCTTC
>TRBJ2-3|.|TRBV4-1|TRBD2
CASSQRASGRTDTQYF
TGCGCCAGCAGCCAAAGGGCTAGCGGACGCACAGATACGCAGTATTTT
>TRBJ2-5|.|TRBV10-2|.
CASSESKWLETQYF
TGCGCCAGCAGTGAGTCGAAATGGTTGGAGACCCAGTACTTC
>TRBJ1-2|.|TRBV29-1|TRBD1
CSVEGVGTGGIRYYGYTF
TGCAGCGTTGAAGGTGTTGGGACAGGGGGCATTAGGTACTATGGCTACACCTTC
>TRBJ2-1|once|TRBV27|.
CASSPSPRSEQFF
TGTGCCAGCAGTCCCTCCCCCCGTTCGGAGCAGTTCTTC
>TRBJ2-1|.|TRBV29-1|TRBD1
CSVVGQGSYNEQFF
TGCAGCGTGGTGGGACAGGGGTCCTACAATGAGCAGTTCTTC
>TRBJ1-4|once|TRBV30|.
CAWTEDGEKLFF
TGTGCCTGGACGGAGGACGGTGAAAAACTGTTTTTT
>TRBJ1-4|.|TRBV4-1|TRBD1
CASSQRDSWNEKLFF
TGCGCCAGCAGCCAAAGGGACAGCTGGAATGAAAAACTGTTTTTT
>TRBJ1-1|.|TRBV19|.
CASSADRGFQTEAFF
TGTGCCAGTAGTGCCGACCGAGGGTTTCAGACTGAAGCTTTCTTT
>TRBJ2-5|.|TRBV12-3/TRBV12-4|.
CASSFSRFEEETQYF
TGTGCCAGCAGTTTTAGCAGGTTTGAGGAAGAGACCCAGTACTTC
>TRBJ2-5|.|TRBV13|.
CASLDLSGTQYF
TGTGCCAGCTTAGATCTGTCGGGGACCCAGTACTTC
>TRBJ2-1|once|TRBV20-1|TRBD2
CSARGLVREFDNEQFF
TGCAGTGCTAGAGGGCTTGTGCGGGAGTTCGACAATGAGCAGTTCTTC
>TRBJ2-3|.|TRBV27|.
CASSLSVMRERGTDTQYF
TGTGCCAGCAGTTTATCGGTTATGAGGGAGAGGGGCACAGATACGCAGTATTTT
>TRBJ1-1|.|TRBV5-1|TRBD1
CASSFLRQGADEAFF
TGCGCCAGCAGCTTCCTGAGACAGGGGGCTGATGAAGCTTTCTTT
>TRBJ2-2|.|TRBV7-2|TRBD2
CANSESVGLALNTGELFF
TGTGCCAACAGCGAGAGCGTGGGACTAGCGCTGAACACCGGGGAGCTGTTTTTT
>TRBJ2-2|.|TRBV28|TRBD2
CASSLFSLADTGELFF
TGTGCCAGCAGTTTATTCTCACTAGCGGACACCGGGGAGCTGTTTTTT
>TRBJ2-7|.|TRBV30|.
CAWSVMIGARDEQYF
TGTGCCTGGAGCGTCATGATAGGGGCAAGGGACGAGCAGTACTTC
>TRBJ1-2|.|TRBV5-4|.
CASSLVTMDDYGYTF
TGTGCCAGCAGCTTGGTGACAATGGATGACTATGGCTACACCTTC
>TRBJ1-1|few|TRBV9|.
CASSVGGDTEAFF
TGTGCCAGCAGCGTAGGCGGGGACACTGAAGCTTTCTTT
>TRBJ2-3|.|TRBV4-1|TRBD2
CASSQRLALTDTQYF
TGCGCCAGCAGCCAAAGACTAGCGCTCACAGATACGCAGTATTTT
>TRBJ2-7|.|TRBV2|TRBD1
CASSDPDRESYEQYF
TGTGCCAGCAGTGACCCGGACAGGGAATCCTACGAGCAGTACTTC
>TRBJ2-3|.|TRBV6-4|.
CASSGGPSTDTQYF
TGTGCCAGCAGTGGCGGTCCGAGCACAGATACGCAGTATTTT
>TRBJ2-5|once|TRBV6-1|.
CASSEAPRGRETQYF
TGTGCCAGCAGTGAAGCTCCCAGGGGTCGAGAGACCCAGTACTTC
>TRBJ2-7|.|TRBV27|.
CASSLLGGSYEQYF
TGTGCCAGCAGTTTATTAGGGGGCTCCTACGAGCAGTACTTC
>TRBJ2-1|.|TRBV13|.
CASSLGQGGEQFF
TGTGCCAGCAGCTTAGGACAGGGAGGCGAACAGTTCTTC
>TRBJ2-3|few|TRBV7-3|TRBD2
CASSFSGSTDTQYF
TGTGCCAGCAGCTTTAGCGGGAGTACAGATACGCAGTATTTT